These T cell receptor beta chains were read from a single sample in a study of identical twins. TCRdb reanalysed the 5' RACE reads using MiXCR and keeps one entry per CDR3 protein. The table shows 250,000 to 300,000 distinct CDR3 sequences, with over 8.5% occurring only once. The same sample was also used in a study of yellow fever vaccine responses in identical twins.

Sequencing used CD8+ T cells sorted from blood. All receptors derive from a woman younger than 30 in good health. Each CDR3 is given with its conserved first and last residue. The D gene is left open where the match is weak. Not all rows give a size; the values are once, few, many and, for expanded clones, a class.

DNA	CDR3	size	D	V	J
TGCGCCAGCAGCCATAGTGTAACCTCGGTCACTGAAGCTTTCTTT	CASSHSVTSVTEAFF	NA	NA	TRBV4-1	TRBJ1-1
TGTGCCAGCAGACCGGGGACAGCCTCTTCTTACAATGAGCAGTTCTTC	CASRPGTASSYNEQFF	many	TRBD1	TRBV27	TRBJ2-1
TGTGCCAGCAGTTACGGGGGACCCTACGAGCAGTACTTC	CASSYGGPYEQYF	few	NA	TRBV5-6	TRBJ2-7
TGTGCCAGCAGTTTTGGGTACGAGCAGTACTTC	CASSFGYEQYF	many	NA	TRBV27	TRBJ2-7
TGTGCCAGCAGCTTAGAGGGGACTAAGGTGGATGAGCAGTTCTTC	CASSLEGTKVDEQFF	NA	TRBD2	TRBV13	TRBJ2-1
TGTGCCAGCAGCGGACATGGGGCCTACAATGAGCAGTTCTTC	CASSGHGAYNEQFF	NA	NA	TRBV7-9	TRBJ2-1
TGTGCCAGCAGCCAGTCCCGGGACAGGAACGAGCAGTACTTC	CASSQSRDRNEQYF	NA	TRBD1	TRBV7-9	TRBJ2-7
TGTGCCAGCAGTTACTCGTCCTGGGACGATGAGCAGTTCTTC	CASSYSSWDDEQFF	many	NA	TRBV6-5	TRBJ2-1
TGCGCCAGCAGCCAAGATTCGCTAGCGGGCTTAGGGAACACCGGGGAGCTGTTTTTT	CASSQDSLAGLGNTGELFF	many	TRBD2	TRBV4-3	TRBJ2-2
TGCGCCAGCAGCGTAGCCTACAGCGGGGTCGCCTACGAGCAGTACTTC	CASSVAYSGVAYEQYF	many	TRBD2	TRBV4-3	TRBJ2-7
TGTGCCAGCAGGAGCGGGATCCGGAACATTCAGTACTTC	CASRSGIRNIQYF	few	TRBD2	TRBV7-2	TRBJ2-4
NA	CASSHRLGQYRPPGSCFF	NA	NA	TRBV23-1	TRBJ2-2
TGTGCCAGCACGCCGACCCCGGAGAACACTGAAGCTTTCTTT	CASTPTPENTEAFF	many	NA	TRBV6-4	TRBJ1-1
TGTGCCACCAGCGGGGACAGGGAAGCTTACAATGAGCAGTTCTTC	CATSGDREAYNEQFF	many	TRBD1	TRBV15	TRBJ2-1
TGTGCCAGCAGCTTAGCGCCAGGGGACCCCTACGAGCAGTACTTC	CASSLAPGDPYEQYF	many	NA	TRBV7-9	TRBJ2-7
TGCAGCGTCCCTTCTACAGGGGAAAAACTGTTTTTT	CSVPSTGEKLFF	few	NA	TRBV29-1	TRBJ1-4
TGCAGCGTTGGGGGGTTAGCGGGGGGTGTGGAGCAGTTCTTC	CSVGGLAGGVEQFF	few	TRBD2	TRBV29-1	TRBJ2-1
TGTGCCAGCAGCCCCCCTTGGTCTAGCGAGACAGATACGCAGTATTTT	CASSPPWSSETDTQYF	few	NA	TRBV12-3/TRBV12-4	TRBJ2-3
TGTGCCACCAGCAGAGATAGCCCGCTGGTAAACTCCTACGAGCAGTACTTC	CATSRDSPLVNSYEQYF	few	NA	TRBV15	TRBJ2-7
TGCAGCGTTGTTGGGGGTGAAGCTTTCTTT	CSVVGGEAFF	few	NA	TRBV29-1	TRBJ1-1
TGTGCCAGCAGCGCCGACGACGGCTACGAGCAGTACTTC	CASSADDGYEQYF	NA	NA	TRBV7-9	TRBJ2-7
TGCGCCAGCAGCTTGGCCTCCGGTACAGATACGCAGTATTTT	CASSLASGTDTQYF	few	NA	TRBV5-1	TRBJ2-3
TGTGCCAGCAGTGAAGTAGCTTCAGAGCAGTTCTTC	CASSEVASEQFF	few	NA	TRBV2	TRBJ2-1
TGTGCCAGCAGTGACTCGACAGGGAGGGAGCTGTTTTTT	CASSDSTGRELFF	few	TRBD1	TRBV6-4	TRBJ2-2
TGTGCCAGCAGCCCCCCCCAGACAGAGGGAAGCTCCTACAATGAGCAGTTCTTC	CASSPPQTEGSSYNEQFF	few	NA	TRBV11-1	TRBJ2-1
TGTGCCAGCAGTGAGTTAGGACAGCTCTTC	CASSELGQLF	NA	NA	TRBV2	TRBJ1-2
TGTGCCAGCAGTCTCCCCGACAGTTGGGGCTCCTACAATGAGCAGTTCTTC	CASSLPDSWGSYNEQFF	NA	NA	TRBV28	TRBJ2-1
TGTGCCACCAGCAGACAGGTGAACACTGAAGCTTTCTTT	CATSRQVNTEAFF	many	NA	TRBV15	TRBJ1-1
TGTGCCAGCAGCTTAGCACGCCGGGACAGGGGTACCTACGAGCAGTACTTC	CASSLARRDRGTYEQYF	many	TRBD1	TRBV7-9	TRBJ2-7
TGTGCCAGCACCCCTATGGGGCAGCTCTATGGCTACACCTTC	CASTPMGQLYGYTF	NA	NA	TRBV2	TRBJ1-2
TGTGCCAGCAGTGAAGGACAGGGGAGCTACGAGCAGTACTTC	CASSEGQGSYEQYF	many	TRBD1	TRBV9	TRBJ2-7
TGCAGTGCTAGTGAAGGGAATGGTATCTCGGAGCCCCAGCATTTT	CSASEGNGISEPQHF	many	NA	TRBV20-1	TRBJ1-5
TGCAGTGCTAGAGGCCAGGGGGCATTTACCGGGGAGCTGTTTTTT	CSARGQGAFTGELFF	NA	TRBD1	TRBV20-1	TRBJ2-2
TGTGCCAGCAGCGGAGGGGACAATGAGCAGTTCTTC	CASSGGDNEQFF	NA	NA	TRBV11-3	TRBJ2-1
TGTGCCAGCAGCCGATGGTCCTACGAGCAGTACTTC	CASSRWSYEQYF	many	NA	TRBV11-2	TRBJ2-7
TGTGCCAGCAGTGAAGCGCGGGGGGGCGAGCAGTACTTC	CASSEARGGEQYF	NA	TRBD2	TRBV2	TRBJ2-7
TGCGCCAGCAGCCAATCCCTAGCGGGAGGTCAAGAGACCCAGTACTTC	CASSQSLAGGQETQYF	NA	TRBD2	TRBV4-3	TRBJ2-5
TGCGCCAGCAGCCTCCCCCCCACCAGAGACAGTCGAGCAGATACGCAGTATTTT	CASSLPPTRDSRADTQYF	few	NA	TRBV4-1	TRBJ2-3
TGTGCCAGCAGTTTAACTTTGTCCGAGCAGTACTTC	CASSLTLSEQYF	many	NA	TRBV28	TRBJ2-7
TGTGCCAGCTGCCAAGAAATGGGGAACACCGGGGAGCTGTTTTTT	CASCQEMGNTGELFF	NA	NA	TRBV3-1	TRBJ2-2
TGTGCCAGCACAGGGCTATACGAGCAGTACTTC	CASTGLYEQYF	few	NA	TRBV28	TRBJ2-7
TGTGCCAGCAGCGCATCTTCCGGGACAGGGGACTACGAGCAGTACTTC	CASSASSGTGDYEQYF	NA	TRBD1	TRBV9	TRBJ2-7
TGTGCCAGTTCCCCAGGAGAGTCCTACGAGCAGTACTTC	CASSPGESYEQYF	NA	NA	TRBV6-2/TRBV6-3	TRBJ2-7
TGCAGTGCTACCCGGGGCAGGGATGTAACCAAAAACATTCAGTACTTC	CSATRGRDVTKNIQYF	NA	NA	TRBV20-1	TRBJ2-4
TGTGCCAGCAGCCATGTTTTAACTTCCTACGAGCAGTACTTC	CASSHVLTSYEQYF	many	NA	TRBV11-2	TRBJ2-7